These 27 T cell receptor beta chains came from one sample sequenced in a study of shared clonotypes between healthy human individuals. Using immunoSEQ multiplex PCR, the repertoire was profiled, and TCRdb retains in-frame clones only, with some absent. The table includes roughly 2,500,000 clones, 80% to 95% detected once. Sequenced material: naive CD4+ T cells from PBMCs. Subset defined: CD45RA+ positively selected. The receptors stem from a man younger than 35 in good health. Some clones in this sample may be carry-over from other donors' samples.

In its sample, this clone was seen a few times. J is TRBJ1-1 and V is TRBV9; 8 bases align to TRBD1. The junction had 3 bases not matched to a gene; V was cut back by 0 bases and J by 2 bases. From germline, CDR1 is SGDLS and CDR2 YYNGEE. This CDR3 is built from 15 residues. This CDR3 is CASSVVPGGNTEAFF. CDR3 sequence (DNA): TGTGCCAGCAGCGTAGTCCCAGGGGGCAACACTGAAGCTTTCTTT.

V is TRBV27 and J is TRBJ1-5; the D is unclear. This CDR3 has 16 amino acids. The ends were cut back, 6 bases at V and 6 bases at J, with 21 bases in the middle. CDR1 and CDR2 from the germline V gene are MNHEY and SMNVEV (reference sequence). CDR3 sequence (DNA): TGTGCCAGCAGCTCCTGGACGGGTAATCGTGGTCAGCCCCAGCATTTT. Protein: CASSSWTGNRGQPQHF.

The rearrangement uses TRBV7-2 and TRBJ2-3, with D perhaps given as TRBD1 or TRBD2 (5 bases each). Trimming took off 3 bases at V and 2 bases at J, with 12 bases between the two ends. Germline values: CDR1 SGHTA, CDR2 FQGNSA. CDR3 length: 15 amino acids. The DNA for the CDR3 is TGTGCCAGCAGCTTCTACGTGGGACCCACAGATACGCAGTATTTT. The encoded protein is CASSFYVGPTDTQYF.

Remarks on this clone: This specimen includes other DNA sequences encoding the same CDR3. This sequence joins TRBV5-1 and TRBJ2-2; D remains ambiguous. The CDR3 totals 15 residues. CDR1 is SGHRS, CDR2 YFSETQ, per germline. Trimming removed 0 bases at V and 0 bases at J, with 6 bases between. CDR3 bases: TGCGCCAGCAGCTTGGGGACCTCGAACACCGGGGAGCTGTTTTTT. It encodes CASSLGTSNTGELFF.

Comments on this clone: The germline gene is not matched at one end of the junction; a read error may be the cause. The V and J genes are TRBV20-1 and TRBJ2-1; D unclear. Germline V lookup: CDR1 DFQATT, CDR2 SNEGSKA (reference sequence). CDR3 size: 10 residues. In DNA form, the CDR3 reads TGCAGCGCTATCCAACGTGGGCAGTTCTTC. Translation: CSAIQRGQFF.

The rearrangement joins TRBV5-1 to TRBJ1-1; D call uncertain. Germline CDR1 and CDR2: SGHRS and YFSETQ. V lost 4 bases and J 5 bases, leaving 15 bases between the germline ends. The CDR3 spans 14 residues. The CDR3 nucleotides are TGCGCCAGCAGCCCCCCCAGGAGACGGACTGAAGCTTTCTTT. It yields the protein CASSPPRRRTEAFF. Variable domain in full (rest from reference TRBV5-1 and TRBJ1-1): KAGVTQTPRYLIKTRGQQVTLSCSPISGHRSVSWYQQTPGQGLQFLFEYFSETQRNKGNFPGRFSGRQFSNSRSEMNVSTLELGDSALYLCASSPPRRRTEAFFGQGTRLTVV.

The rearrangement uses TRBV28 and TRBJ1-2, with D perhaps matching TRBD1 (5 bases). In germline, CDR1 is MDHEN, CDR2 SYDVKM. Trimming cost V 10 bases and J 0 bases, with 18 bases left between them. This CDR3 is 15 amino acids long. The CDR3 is CANRKSGTPNYGYTF. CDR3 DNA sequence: TGTGCCAACAGAAAGAGTGGGACTCCTAACTATGGCTACACCTTC.

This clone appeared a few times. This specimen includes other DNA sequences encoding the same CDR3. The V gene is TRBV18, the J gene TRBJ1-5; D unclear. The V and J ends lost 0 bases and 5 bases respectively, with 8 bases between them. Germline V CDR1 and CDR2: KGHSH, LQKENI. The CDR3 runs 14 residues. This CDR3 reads CASSPPGRYQPQHF. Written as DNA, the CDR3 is TGTGCCAGCTCACCACCCGGCAGGTATCAGCCCCAGCATTTT.

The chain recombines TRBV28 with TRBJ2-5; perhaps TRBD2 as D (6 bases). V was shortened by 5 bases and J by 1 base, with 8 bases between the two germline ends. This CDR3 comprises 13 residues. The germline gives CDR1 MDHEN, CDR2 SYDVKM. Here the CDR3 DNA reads TGTGCCAGCAGTCGCGGGGCCCAAGAGACCCAGTACTTC. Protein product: CASSRGAQETQYF.

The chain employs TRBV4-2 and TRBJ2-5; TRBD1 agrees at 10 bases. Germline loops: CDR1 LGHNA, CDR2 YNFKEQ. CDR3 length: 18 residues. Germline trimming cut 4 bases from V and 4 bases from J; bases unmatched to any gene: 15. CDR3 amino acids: CASSLLITGTGVLETQYF. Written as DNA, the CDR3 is TGTGCCAGCAGCCTCCTCATTACCGGGACAGGGGTTTTAGAGACCCAGTACTTC.

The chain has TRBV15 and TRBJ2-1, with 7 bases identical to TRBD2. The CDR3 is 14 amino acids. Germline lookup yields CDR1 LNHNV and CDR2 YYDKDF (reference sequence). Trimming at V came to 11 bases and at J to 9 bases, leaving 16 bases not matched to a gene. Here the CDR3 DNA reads TGTGCCGCTCGGTCAGGCGGGAGTGGTTTTGAGCAGTTCTTC. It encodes CAARSGGSGFEQFF. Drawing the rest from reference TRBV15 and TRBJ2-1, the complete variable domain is DAMVIQNPRYQVTQFGKPVTLSCSQTLNHNVMYWYQQKSSQAPKLLFHYYDKDFNNEADTPDNFQSRRPNTSFCFLDIRSPGLGDTAMYLCAARSGGSGFEQFFGPGTRLTVL.

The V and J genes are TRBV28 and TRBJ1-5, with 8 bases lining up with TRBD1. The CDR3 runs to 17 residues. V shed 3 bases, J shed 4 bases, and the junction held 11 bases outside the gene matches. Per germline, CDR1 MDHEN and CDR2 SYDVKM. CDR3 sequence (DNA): TGTGCCAGCAGTTTCCTGGCAGGGGGCTTGATTAATCAGCCCCAGCATTTT. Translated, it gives CASSFLAGGLINQPQHF.

The CDR3 region has the DNA TGCGCCAGCAGCTTGGTGGCAGACGAGTACAATGAGCAGTTCTTC. Its translation is CASSLVADEYNEQFF. The chain recombines TRBV5-1 with TRBJ2-1; D remains ambiguous. The CDR3 has 15 residues. Per germline, CDR1 SGHRS and CDR2 YFSETQ. The V and J ends lost 0 bases and 4 bases respectively, with 11 bases between them.

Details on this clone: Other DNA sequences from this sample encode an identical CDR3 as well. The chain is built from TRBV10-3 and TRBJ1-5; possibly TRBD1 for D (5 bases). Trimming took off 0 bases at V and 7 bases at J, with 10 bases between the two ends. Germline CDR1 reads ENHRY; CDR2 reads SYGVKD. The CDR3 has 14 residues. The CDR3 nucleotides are TGTGCCATCAGTGAGTCGGGGGGTGGGCAGCCCCAGCATTTT. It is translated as CAISESGGGQPQHF.

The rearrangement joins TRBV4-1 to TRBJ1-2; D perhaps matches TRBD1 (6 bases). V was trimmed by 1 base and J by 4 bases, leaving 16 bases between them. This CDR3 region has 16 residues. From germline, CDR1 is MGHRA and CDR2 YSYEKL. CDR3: CASSQGRARGGYGYTF. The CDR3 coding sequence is TGCGCCAGCAGCCAAGGGCGGGCCAGGGGAGGCTATGGCTACACCTTC.

Here the CDR3 reads CASSLAWAADTQYF. CDR3 in DNA: TGCGCCAGCAGCTTGGCCTGGGCCGCAGATACGCAGTATTTT. The gene calls are TRBV5-1 and TRBJ2-3, with D unresolved. Trimming left V 0 bases short and J 4 bases short, with 9 bases between. CDR3 length: 14 amino acids. Germline V CDR1 and CDR2: SGHRS, YFSETQ.

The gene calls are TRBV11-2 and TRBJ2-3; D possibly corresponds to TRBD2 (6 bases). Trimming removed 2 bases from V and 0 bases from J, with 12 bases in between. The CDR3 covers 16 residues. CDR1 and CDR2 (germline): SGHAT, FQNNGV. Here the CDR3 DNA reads TGTGCCAGCAGCTTACCTGGGACTCCTAGCACAGATACGCAGTATTTT. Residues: CASSLPGTPSTDTQYF.

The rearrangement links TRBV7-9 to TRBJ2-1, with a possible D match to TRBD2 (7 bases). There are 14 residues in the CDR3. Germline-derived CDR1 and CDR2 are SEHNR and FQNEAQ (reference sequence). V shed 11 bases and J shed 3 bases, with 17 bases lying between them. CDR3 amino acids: CASQGTIIYNEQFF. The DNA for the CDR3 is TGTGCCTCCCAGGGGACTATTATCTACAATGAGCAGTTCTTC.

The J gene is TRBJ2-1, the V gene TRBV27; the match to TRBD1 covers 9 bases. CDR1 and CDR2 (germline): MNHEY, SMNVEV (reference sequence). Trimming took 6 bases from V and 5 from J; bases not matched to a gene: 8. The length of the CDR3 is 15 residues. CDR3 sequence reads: CASRALTGGHNEQFF. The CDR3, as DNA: TGTGCCAGCAGGGCCCTGACAGGGGGTCACAATGAGCAGTTCTTC.

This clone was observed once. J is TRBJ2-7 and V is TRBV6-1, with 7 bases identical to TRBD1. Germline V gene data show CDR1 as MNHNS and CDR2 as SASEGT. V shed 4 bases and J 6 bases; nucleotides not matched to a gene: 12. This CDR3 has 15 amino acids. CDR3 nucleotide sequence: TGTGCCAGCAGTGGGACAGGTTCCCCTGTCCTCGAGCAGTACTTC. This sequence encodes CASSGTGSPVLEQYF.

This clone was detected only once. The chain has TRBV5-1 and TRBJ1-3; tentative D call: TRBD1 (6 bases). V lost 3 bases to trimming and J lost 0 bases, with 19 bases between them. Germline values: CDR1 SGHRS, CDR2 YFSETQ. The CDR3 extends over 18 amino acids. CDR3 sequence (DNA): TGCGCCAGCAGCTCAACCGGAATACAGGGAATCTCTGGAAACACCATATATTTT. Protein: CASSSTGIQGISGNTIYF. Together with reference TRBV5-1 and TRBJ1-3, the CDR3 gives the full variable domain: KAGVTQTPRYLIKTRGQQVTLSCSPISGHRSVSWYQQTPGQGLQFLFEYFSETQRNKGNFPGRFSGRQFSNSRSEMNVSTLELGDSALYLCASSSTGIQGISGNTIYFGEGSWLTVV.

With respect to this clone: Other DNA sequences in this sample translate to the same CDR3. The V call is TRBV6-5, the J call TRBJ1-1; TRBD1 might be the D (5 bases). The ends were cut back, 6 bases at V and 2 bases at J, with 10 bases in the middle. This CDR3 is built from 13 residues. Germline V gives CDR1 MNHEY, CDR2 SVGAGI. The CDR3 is CASRATVNTEAFF. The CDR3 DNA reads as TGTGCCAGCAGAGCGACAGTAAACACTGAAGCTTTCTTT.

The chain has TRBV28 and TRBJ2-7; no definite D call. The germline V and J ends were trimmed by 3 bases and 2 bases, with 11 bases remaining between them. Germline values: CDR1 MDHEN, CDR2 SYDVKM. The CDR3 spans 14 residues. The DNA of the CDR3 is TGTGCCAGCAGTTTCCCCAGTCGGACCTACGAGCAGTACTTC. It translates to CASSFPSRTYEQYF. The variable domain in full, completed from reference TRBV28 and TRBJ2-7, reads DVKVTQSSRYLVKRTGEKVFLECVQDMDHENMFWYRQDPGLGLRLIYFSYDVKMKEKGDIPEGYSVSREKKERFSLILESASTNQTSMYLCASSFPSRTYEQYFGPGTRLTVT.

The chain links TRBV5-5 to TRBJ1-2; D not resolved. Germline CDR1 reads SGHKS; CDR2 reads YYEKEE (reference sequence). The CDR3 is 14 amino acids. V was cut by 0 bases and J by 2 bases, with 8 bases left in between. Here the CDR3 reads CASSLVVGNYGYTF. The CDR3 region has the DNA TGTGCCAGCAGCTTGGTTGTGGGAAACTATGGCTACACCTTC. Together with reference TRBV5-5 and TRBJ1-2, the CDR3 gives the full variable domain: DAGVTQSPTHLIKTRGQQVTLRCSPISGHKSVSWYQQVLGQGPQFIFQYYEKEERGRGNFPDRFSARQFPNYSSELNVNALLLGDSALYLCASSLVVGNYGYTFGSGTRLTVV.

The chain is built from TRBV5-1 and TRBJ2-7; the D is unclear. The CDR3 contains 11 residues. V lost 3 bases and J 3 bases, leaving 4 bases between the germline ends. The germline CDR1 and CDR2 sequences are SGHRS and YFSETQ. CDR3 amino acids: CASSYNYEQYF. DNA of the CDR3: TGCGCCAGCAGCTATAACTACGAGCAGTACTTC.

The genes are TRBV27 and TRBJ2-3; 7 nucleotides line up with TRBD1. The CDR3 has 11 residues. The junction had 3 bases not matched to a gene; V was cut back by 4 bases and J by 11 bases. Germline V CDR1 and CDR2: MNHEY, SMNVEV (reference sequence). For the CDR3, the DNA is TGTGCCAGCAGTTCCCGGGACAGGCAGTATTTT. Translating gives CASSSRDRQYF.

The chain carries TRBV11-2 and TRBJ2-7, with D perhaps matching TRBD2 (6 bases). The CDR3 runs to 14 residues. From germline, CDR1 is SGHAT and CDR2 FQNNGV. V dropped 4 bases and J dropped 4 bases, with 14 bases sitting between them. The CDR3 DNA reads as TGTGCCAGCAGCTCCACGCGGAGGGTTTACGAGCAGTACTTC. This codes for CASSSTRRVYEQYF.